The 20 T cell receptor beta chains reported below all come from one sample, sequenced in a study of blood T cell repertoires in COVID-19. Clones were read by immunoSEQ multiplex PCR, and TCRdb kept only the in-frame ones, dropping some. The table lists 200,000 or so clones, 87% of them singletons. The sequenced material came from PBMCs or T cells enriched from blood (not recorded which). The source is a man aged 25 to 45 in a cohort exposed to, infected with or recovered from COVID-19 (not recorded which).

The genes are TRBV5-5 and TRBJ2-3; D gene unclear. The CDR3 is 15 residues long. V was trimmed by 1 base and J by 0 bases, leaving 9 bases between them. Per germline, CDR1 SGHKS and CDR2 YYEKEE (reference sequence). The CDR3 nucleotides are TGTGCCAGCAGCTTGATCACTCGAAGCACAGATACGCAGTATTTT. Its protein is CASSLITRSTDTQYF.

This clone was seen only once. The J gene is TRBJ2-3, the V gene TRBV4-2; 7 bases are shared with TRBD2. V lost 4 bases, J lost 2 bases, and 15 bases stayed unmatched. Germline V gene lookup returns CDR1 LGHNA and CDR2 YNFKEQ. This CDR3 is 18 amino acids long. CDR3: CASSPQHVAGGDTDTQYF. In nucleotides, the CDR3 is TGTGCCAGCAGCCCCCAACATGTAGCGGGCGGAGACACAGATACGCAGTATTTT.

The chain recombines TRBV5-8 with TRBJ2-7; D call uncertain. Germline values: CDR1 SGHTS, CDR2 YDEGEE. Trimming left V 0 bases short and J 2 bases short, with 6 bases between. The CDR3 spans 13 residues. CDR3 amino acids: CASSLEAAYEQYF. Here the CDR3 DNA reads TGTGCCAGCAGCTTGGAGGCGGCCTACGAGCAGTACTTC. The full variable domain, with the rest looked up from reference TRBV5-8 and TRBJ2-7, is EAGVTQSPTHLIKTRGQQATLRCSPISGHTSVYWYQQALGLGLQFLLWYDEGEERNRGNFPPRFSGRQFPNYSSELNVNALELEDSALYLCASSLEAAYEQYFGPGTRLTVT.

This clone was seen a handful of times. The chain has TRBV7-2 and TRBJ1-1; D call uncertain. Per the germline V gene, CDR1 is SGHTA and CDR2 is FQGNSA. The germline V and J ends were trimmed by 5 bases and 8 bases, with 18 bases remaining between them. This CDR3 is 14 amino acids long. CDR3 DNA sequence: TGTGCCAGCAGCGCGGGTCTTACTAACCAAGAAGCTTTCTTT. Translating gives CASSAGLTNQEAFF.

This chain connects TRBV14 to TRBJ1-2; no firm D call. Looked up from germline, CDR1 is SGHDN and CDR2 is FVKESK. The germline V and J ends were trimmed by 6 bases and 7 bases, with 18 bases remaining between them. The CDR3 is 14 residues long. Here the CDR3 reads CASRVTNRPSGYTF. CDR3 sequence (DNA): TGTGCCAGCAGGGTGACAAATCGGCCGAGTGGCTACACCTTC.

This rearrangement joins TRBV5-1 to TRBJ2-7; 11 bases fit TRBD1. The V gene's germline CDR1 is SGHRS and CDR2 YFSETQ. Trimming took 4 bases from V and 4 from J; bases not matched to a gene: 13. The CDR3 runs to 17 residues. The CDR3 loop is CASSLPPRDRGSYEQYF. The DNA for the CDR3 is TGCGCCAGCAGCCTACCTCCCCGGGACAGGGGGTCTTACGAGCAGTACTTC. The complete variable domain, with remaining parts taken from reference TRBV5-1 and TRBJ2-7, reads KAGVTQTPRYLIKTRGQQVTLSCSPISGHRSVSWYQQTPGQGLQFLFEYFSETQRNKGNFPGRFSGRQFSNSRSEMNVSTLELGDSALYLCASSLPPRDRGSYEQYFGPGTRLTVT.

The chain combines TRBV27 with TRBJ2-7; 10 bases agree with TRBD2. This CDR3 is built from 14 residues. Germline V gene sequence: CDR1 MNHEY, CDR2 SMNVEV (reference sequence). V dropped 7 bases and J dropped 6; count of bases not matched to a gene: 9. CDR3 sequence: CASKREGPRGEQYF. The CDR3 DNA sequence: TGTGCCAGCAAGCGGGAGGGCCCTCGGGGCGAGCAGTACTTC.

This rearrangement joins TRBV11-2 to TRBJ1-2, with unresolved D. The CDR3 consists of 13 residues. Trimming removed 0 bases from V and 10 bases from J, with 12 bases in between. Germline CDR1 reads SGHAT; CDR2 reads FQNNGV. The CDR3 DNA reads TGTGCCAGCAGCTTAGACGCCGGTGTGTTCTACACCTTC. Amino acids: CASSLDAGVFYTF.

The rearrangement uses TRBV27 and TRBJ2-3, with D maybe TRBD1 (5 bases). The V end was cut by 2 bases, the J end by 4 bases, with 7 bases between. Per germline, CDR1 MNHEY and CDR2 SMNVEV (reference sequence). This CDR3 region has 13 residues. CDR3 sequence (DNA): TGTGCCAGCAGTTTAGCAGGGCCAGATACGCAGTATTTT. It encodes CASSLAGPDTQYF.

The chain combines TRBV3-1 (or the pseudogene TRBV3-2) with TRBJ2-5, with 15 bases aligning to TRBD2. The CDR3 covers 18 residues. Trimming removed 0 bases from V and 5 bases from J; junction bases left unmatched: 7. The germline gives CDR1 LGHDT, CDR2 YNNKEL (reference sequence). In DNA, the CDR3 is TGTGCCAGCAGCCAAGATCCCGGACTAGCGGGGGGGTTGGAGACCCAGTACTTC. It specifies CASSQDPGLAGGLETQYF.

The chain employs TRBV19 and TRBJ1-2; tentatively, D is TRBD1 (6 bases). The CDR3 runs 14 residues. The germline V gene has CDR1 LNHDA and CDR2 SQIVND (reference sequence). V lost 0 bases and J 6 bases, leaving 11 bases between the germline ends. The CDR3 here is CASSIDQQGNGYTF. The CDR3 coding sequence is TGTGCCAGTAGTATAGATCAACAGGGTAATGGCTACACCTTC.

The genes are TRBV19 and TRBJ1-5; the match to TRBD1 covers 8 bases. This CDR3 spans 17 amino acids. The J segment lost 0 bases and the V segment lost 6 bases, leaving 10 bases of the junction unmatched. The germline V gene encodes CDR1 LNHDA and CDR2 SQIVND (reference sequence). CDR3 nucleotides: TGTGCCAGTAGGTACCGGGACAGGAGGTATAGCAATCAGCCCCAGCATTTT. Amino acids: CASRYRDRRYSNQPQHF.

This rearrangement joins TRBV10-2 to TRBJ2-1; D might be TRBD2 (5 bases). Per the germline V gene, CDR1 is WSHSY and CDR2 is SAAADI. The CDR3 is 15 amino acids. Trimming cost V 7 bases and J 8 bases, with 21 bases left between them. CDR3 nucleotide sequence: TGCGCCAGCACCCTAGGCTGGGAGTTGGTTGATGAGCAGTTCTTC. This encodes CASTLGWELVDEQFF.

The V and J genes are TRBV2 and TRBJ2-5; D might be TRBD2 (5 bases). V dropped 8 bases and J dropped 5 bases, with 21 bases sitting between them. The CDR3 runs to 15 residues. Germline V gene lookup returns CDR1 SNHLY and CDR2 FYNNEI. The CDR3 reads CASGTRGAGTETQYF. The CDR3, as DNA: TGTGCCAGCGGAACCCGAGGCGCGGGTACGGAGACCCAGTACTTC.

The V gene is TRBV5-1, the J gene TRBJ2-1; 15 bases agree with TRBD2. Germline V gene lookup returns CDR1 SGHRS and CDR2 YFSETQ. This CDR3 region has 16 residues. V was clipped by 3 bases and J by 5 bases; unmatched bases: 3. CDR3 DNA: TGCGCCAGCAGCTCAGGACTAGCGGGAGGGGACAATGAGCAGTTCTTC. Its translation is CASSSGLAGGDNEQFF.

The gene calls are TRBV5-1 and TRBJ2-2; D not certain. The V and J ends lost 7 bases and 0 bases respectively, with 13 bases between them. The CDR3 consists of 15 residues. The germline gives CDR1 SGHRS, CDR2 YFSETQ. CDR3 residues: CASSIQVANTGELFF. The CDR3 DNA reads as TGCGCCAGCTCGATACAAGTTGCGAACACCGGGGAGCTGTTTTTT.

The chain recombines TRBV27 with TRBJ1-2; 9 positions match TRBD1. This CDR3 contains 16 residues. Germline V lookup: CDR1 MNHEY, CDR2 SMNVEV (reference sequence). Trimming removed 7 bases from V and 5 bases from J; junction bases left unmatched: 14. CDR3 coding DNA: TGTGCCAGCACCCCCACAGGGGGCTCCGGATTATATGGCTACACCTTC. Translating it yields CASTPTGGSGLYGYTF.

The J gene is TRBJ2-2, the V gene TRBV6-4, with 9 bases that match TRBD1. Losses at the gene ends were 6 bases for V and 0 bases for J; bases not matched to a gene: 11. The CDR3 is 18 residues long. CDR1 and CDR2 (germline): MRHNA, SNTAGT. CDR3 protein: CASSQQGADIANTGELFF. In DNA form, the CDR3 reads TGTGCCAGCAGCCAACAGGGGGCTGACATTGCGAACACCGGGGAGCTGTTTTTT.

V usage is TRBV7-9 and J usage is TRBJ1-6; TRBD1 aligns across 7 bases. CDR3 size: 16 residues. V was pared by 6 bases and J by 7 bases, with 12 bases of the junction left unmatched. Germline V gives CDR1 SEHNR, CDR2 FQNEAQ (reference sequence). The CDR3: CASRPLGTEGNSPLHF. The CDR3 bases are TGTGCCAGCAGACCACTAGGGACAGAAGGCAATTCACCCCTCCACTTT.

The CDR3 bases are TGTGCCAGCAGTTTTGGCGGGAACGCCTTAGGGCAGTACTTC. This codes for CASSFGGNALGQYF. The chain has TRBV27 and TRBJ2-7; D may be TRBD2 (6 bases). V gave up 3 bases and J gave up 9 bases, with 18 bases separating them. The CDR3 runs 14 residues. Per the germline V gene, CDR1 is MNHEY and CDR2 is SMNVEV (reference sequence).